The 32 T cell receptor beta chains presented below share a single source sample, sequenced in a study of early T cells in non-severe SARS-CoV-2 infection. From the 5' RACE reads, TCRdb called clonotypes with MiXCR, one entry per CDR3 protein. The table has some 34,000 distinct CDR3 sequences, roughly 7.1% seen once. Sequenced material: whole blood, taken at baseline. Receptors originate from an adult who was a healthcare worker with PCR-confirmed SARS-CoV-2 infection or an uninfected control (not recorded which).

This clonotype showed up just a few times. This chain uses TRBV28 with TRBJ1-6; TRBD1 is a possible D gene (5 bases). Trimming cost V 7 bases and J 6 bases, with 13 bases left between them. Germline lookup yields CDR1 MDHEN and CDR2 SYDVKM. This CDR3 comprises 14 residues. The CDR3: CASTRGEVNSPLHF. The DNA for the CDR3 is TGTGCCAGCACTCGGGGGGAGGTTAATTCACCCCTCCACTTT.

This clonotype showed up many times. As DNA, the CDR3 is TGTGCCAGTAGTAGCGGGAGCAATGAGCAGTTCTTC. The encoded protein is CASSSGSNEQFF. This chain uses TRBV6-5 with TRBJ2-1, with TRBD2 matching over 9 bases. With 9 bases clipped from V and 6 bases from J, the junction kept 3 bases outside the gene matches. The germline V gene encodes CDR1 MNHEY and CDR2 SVGAGI. CDR3 length equals 12 residues.

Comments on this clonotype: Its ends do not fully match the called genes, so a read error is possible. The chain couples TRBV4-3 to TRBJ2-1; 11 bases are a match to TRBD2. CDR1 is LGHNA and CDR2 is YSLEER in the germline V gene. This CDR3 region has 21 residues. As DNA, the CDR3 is TGCGCCAGCAGCCAAAACCCCGGGACTAGCGGTTCCCACGGTACCTACAATGGGCAGTTCTTC. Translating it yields CASSQNPGTSGSHGTYNGQFF.

The CDR3 bases are TGCGCCAGCAGCCCTACAGGGATGGAGACCCAGTACTTC. Translating it yields CASSPTGMETQYF. The chain carries TRBV4-1 and TRBJ2-5, with D perhaps matching TRBD1 (6 bases). In germline, CDR1 is MGHRA, CDR2 YSYEKL. V lost 4 bases to trimming and J lost 5 bases, with 11 bases between them. The CDR3 spans 13 residues.

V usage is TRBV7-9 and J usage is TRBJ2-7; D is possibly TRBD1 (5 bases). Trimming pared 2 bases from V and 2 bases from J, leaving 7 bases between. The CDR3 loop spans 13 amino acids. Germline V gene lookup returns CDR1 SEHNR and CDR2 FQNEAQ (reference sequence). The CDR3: CASSLRTTYEQYF. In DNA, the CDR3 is TGTGCCAGCAGCTTAAGGACAACCTACGAGCAGTACTTC.

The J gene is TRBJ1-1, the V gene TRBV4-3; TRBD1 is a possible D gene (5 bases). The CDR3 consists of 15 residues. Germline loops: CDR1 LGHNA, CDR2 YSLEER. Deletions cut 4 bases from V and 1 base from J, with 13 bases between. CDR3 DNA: TGCGCCAGCAGCCGGGGTTCAGGGTCGAACACTGAAGCTTTCTTT. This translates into CASSRGSGSNTEAFF.

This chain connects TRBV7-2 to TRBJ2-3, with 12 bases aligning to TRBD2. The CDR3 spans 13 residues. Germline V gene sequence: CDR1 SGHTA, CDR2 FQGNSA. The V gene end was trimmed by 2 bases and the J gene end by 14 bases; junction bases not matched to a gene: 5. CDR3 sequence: CASSLPRTSGVYF. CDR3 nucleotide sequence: TGTGCCAGCAGCTTACCTCGGACTAGCGGGGTGTATTTT.

This chain's CDR3 is CSARDRLAGPGETQYF. DNA of the CDR3: TGCAGTGCTAGAGATCGACTAGCGGGACCCGGGGAGACCCAGTACTTC. The chain employs TRBV20-1 and TRBJ2-5, with 11 positions matching TRBD2. The germline V gene has CDR1 DFQATT and CDR2 SNEGSKA (reference sequence). The V segment lost 0 bases and the J segment 5 bases; nucleotides outside the gene matches: 8. CDR3 length: 16 residues.

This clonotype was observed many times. The CDR3 here is CASSLSVLTNAFDEQFF. The CDR3, as DNA: TGTGCCAGCAGTTTATCGGTGTTGACCAACGCGTTCGATGAGCAGTTCTTC. This rearrangement joins TRBV12-3 or TRBV12-4 to TRBJ2-1; D remains ambiguous. Trimming pared 2 bases from V and 8 bases from J, leaving 22 bases between. The length of the CDR3 is 17 residues.

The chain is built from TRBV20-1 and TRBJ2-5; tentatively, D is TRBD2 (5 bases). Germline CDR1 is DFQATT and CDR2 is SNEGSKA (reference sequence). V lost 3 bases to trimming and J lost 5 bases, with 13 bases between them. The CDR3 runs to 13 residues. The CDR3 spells CSASRGSAETQYF. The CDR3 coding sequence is TGCAGTGCTAGTCGGGGTTCTGCGGAGACCCAGTACTTC.

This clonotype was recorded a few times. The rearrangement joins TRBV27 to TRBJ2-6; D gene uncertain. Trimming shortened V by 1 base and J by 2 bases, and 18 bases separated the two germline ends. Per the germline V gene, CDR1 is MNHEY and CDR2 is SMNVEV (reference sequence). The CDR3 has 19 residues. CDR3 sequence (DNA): TGTGCCAGCAGTTTATTAGGTTCCAATTCATTTGCTGGGGCCAACGTCCTGACTTTC. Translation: CASSLLGSNSFAGANVLTF.

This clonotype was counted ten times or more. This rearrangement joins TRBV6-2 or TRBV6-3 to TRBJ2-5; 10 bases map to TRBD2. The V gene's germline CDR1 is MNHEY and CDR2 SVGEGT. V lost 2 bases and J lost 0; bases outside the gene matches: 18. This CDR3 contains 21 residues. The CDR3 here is CASSYPPETRGLADYQETQYF. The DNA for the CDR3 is TGTGCCAGCAGTTACCCCCCCGAGACAAGAGGACTAGCGGACTACCAAGAGACCCAGTACTTC.

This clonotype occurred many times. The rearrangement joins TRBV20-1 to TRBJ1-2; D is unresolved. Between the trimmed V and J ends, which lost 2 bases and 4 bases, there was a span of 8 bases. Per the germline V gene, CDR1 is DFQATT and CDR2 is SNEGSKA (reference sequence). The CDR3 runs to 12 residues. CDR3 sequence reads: CSARRAAYGYTF. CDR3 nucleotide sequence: TGCAGTGCTAGAAGGGCAGCCTATGGCTACACCTTC.

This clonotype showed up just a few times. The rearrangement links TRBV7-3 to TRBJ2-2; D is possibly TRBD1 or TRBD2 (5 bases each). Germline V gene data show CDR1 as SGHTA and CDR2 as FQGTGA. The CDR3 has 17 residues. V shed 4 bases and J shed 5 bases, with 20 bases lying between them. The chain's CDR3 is CASSSQRSFEGTGELFF. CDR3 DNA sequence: TGTGCCAGCAGCTCCCAAAGGTCATTCGAGGGGACCGGGGAGCTGTTTTTT.

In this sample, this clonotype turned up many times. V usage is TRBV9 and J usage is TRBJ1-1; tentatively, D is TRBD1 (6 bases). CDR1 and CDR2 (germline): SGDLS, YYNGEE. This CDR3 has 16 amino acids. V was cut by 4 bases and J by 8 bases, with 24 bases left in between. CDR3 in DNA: TGTGCCAGCAGCTCCCCAAAGGGGTCCACAGGGAGGGAAGCTTTCTTT. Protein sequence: CASSSPKGSTGREAFF.

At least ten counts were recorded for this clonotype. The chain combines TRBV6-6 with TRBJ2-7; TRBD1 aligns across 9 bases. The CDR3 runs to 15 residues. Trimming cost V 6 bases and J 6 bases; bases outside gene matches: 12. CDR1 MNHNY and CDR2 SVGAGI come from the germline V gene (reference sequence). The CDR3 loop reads CASRSRGTGYTEQYV. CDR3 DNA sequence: TGTGCCAGCAGGTCTCGGGGGACAGGGTATACCGAGCAGTACGTC.

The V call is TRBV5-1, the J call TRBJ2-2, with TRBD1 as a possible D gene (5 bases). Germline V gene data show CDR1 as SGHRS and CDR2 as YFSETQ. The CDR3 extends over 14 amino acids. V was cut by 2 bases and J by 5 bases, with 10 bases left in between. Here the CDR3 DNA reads TGCGCCAGCAGCTTTTCTCAGGGTACCGGGGAGCTGTTTTTT. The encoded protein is CASSFSQGTGELFF.

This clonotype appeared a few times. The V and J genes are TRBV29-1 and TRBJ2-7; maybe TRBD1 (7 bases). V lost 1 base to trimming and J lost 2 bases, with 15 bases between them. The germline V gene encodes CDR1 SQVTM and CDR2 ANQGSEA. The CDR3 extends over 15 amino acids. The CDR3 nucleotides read TGCAGCGTTGAAGTAGGAGGGGGCGACGCCTACGAGCAGTACTTC. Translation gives CSVEVGGGDAYEQYF.

CDR3 DNA sequence: TGCGCCAGCACCCTAGCGGGCAATGAGCAGTTCTTC. Its translation: CASTLAGNEQFF. The J gene is TRBJ2-1, the V gene TRBV5-1; TRBD2 matches at 8 bases. Germline V CDR1 and CDR2: SGHRS, YFSETQ. The trim removed 6 bases at V and 6 bases at J, leaving 2 bases unmatched. The length of the CDR3 is 12 residues.

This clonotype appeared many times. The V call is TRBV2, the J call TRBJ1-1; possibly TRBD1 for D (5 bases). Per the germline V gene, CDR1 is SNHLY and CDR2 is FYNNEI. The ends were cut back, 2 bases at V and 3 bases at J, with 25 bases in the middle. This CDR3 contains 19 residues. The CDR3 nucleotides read TGTGCCAGCAGTGAATCCCCCGGGACGAAACCGAAGTGGGACACTGAAGCTTTCTTT. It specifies CASSESPGTKPKWDTEAFF.

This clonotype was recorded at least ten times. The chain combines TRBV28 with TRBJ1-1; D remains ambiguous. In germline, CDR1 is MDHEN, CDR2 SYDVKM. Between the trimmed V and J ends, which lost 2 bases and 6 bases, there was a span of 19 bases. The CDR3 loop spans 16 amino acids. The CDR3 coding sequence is TGTGCCAGCAGTTTACACCTACTTGCGACGCACGCTGAAGCTTTCTTT. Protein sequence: CASSLHLLATHAEAFF.

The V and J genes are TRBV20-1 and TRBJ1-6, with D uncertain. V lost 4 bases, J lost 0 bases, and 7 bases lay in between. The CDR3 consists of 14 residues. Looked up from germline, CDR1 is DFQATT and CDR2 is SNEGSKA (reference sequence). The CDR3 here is CSANEFSYNSPLHF. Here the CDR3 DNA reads TGCAGTGCTAATGAGTTCTCCTATAATTCACCCCTCCACTTT.

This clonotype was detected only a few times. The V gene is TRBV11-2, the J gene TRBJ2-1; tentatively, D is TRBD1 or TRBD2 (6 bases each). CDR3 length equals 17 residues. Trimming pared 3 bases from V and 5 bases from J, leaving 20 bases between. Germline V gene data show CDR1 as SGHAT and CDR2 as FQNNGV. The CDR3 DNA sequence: TGTGCCAGCAGCTTCGACAGGTCGACTAGTCCAAACAATGAGCAGTTCTTC. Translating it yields CASSFDRSTSPNNEQFF.

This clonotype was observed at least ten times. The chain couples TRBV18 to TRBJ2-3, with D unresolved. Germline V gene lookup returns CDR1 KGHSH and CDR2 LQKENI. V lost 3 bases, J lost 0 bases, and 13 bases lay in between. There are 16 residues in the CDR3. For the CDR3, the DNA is TGTGCCAGCTCACCGGCTGCCCTGACTAGCACAGATACGCAGTATTTT. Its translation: CASSPAALTSTDTQYF.

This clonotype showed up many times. CDR3: CASSILGTQETQYF. As DNA, the CDR3 is TGTGCCAGTTCTATTCTAGGAACCCAAGAGACCCAGTACTTC. The chain has TRBV6-5 and TRBJ2-5; D remains ambiguous. V lost 9 bases and J lost 1, with 15 bases in between. The germline CDR1 and CDR2 sequences are MNHEY and SVGAGI. The length of the CDR3 is 14 residues.

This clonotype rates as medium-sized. As DNA, the CDR3 is TGTGCCAGCAGCTTAGGCGGCTCTCGGAGCACAGATACGCAGTATTTT. Residues: CASSLGGSRSTDTQYF. The V call is TRBV7-2, the J call TRBJ2-3; the D is unclear. Germline V gene data show CDR1 as SGHTA and CDR2 as FQGNSA. The germline V and J ends were trimmed by 1 base and 0 bases, with 11 bases remaining between them. This CDR3 comprises 16 residues.

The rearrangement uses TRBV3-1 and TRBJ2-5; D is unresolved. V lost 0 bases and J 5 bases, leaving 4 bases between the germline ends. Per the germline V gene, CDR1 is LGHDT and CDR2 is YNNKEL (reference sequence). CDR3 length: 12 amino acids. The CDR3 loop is CASSQDWETQYF. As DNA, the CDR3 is TGTGCCAGCAGCCAAGATTGGGAGACCCAGTACTTC.

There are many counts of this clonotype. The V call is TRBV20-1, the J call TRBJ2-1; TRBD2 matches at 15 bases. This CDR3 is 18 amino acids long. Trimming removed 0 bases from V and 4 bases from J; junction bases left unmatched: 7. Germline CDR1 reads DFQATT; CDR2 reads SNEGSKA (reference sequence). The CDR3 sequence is CSARDPGLAGGLYNEQFF. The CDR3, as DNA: TGCAGTGCTAGAGATCCCGGACTAGCGGGAGGGCTATACAATGAGCAGTTCTTC.

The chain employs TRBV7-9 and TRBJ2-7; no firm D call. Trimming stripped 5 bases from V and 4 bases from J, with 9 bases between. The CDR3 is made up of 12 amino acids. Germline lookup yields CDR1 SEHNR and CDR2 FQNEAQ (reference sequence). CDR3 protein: CASSLVGYEQYF. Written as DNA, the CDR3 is TGTGCCAGCAGCCTAGTAGGGTACGAGCAGTACTTC.

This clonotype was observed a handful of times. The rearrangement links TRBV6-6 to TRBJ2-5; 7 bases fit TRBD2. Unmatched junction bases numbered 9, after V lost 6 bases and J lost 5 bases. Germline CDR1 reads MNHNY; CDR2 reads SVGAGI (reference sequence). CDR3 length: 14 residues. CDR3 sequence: CASRSRAGVETQYF. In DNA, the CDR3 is TGTGCCAGCAGAAGCCGTGCGGGAGTTGAGACCCAGTACTTC.

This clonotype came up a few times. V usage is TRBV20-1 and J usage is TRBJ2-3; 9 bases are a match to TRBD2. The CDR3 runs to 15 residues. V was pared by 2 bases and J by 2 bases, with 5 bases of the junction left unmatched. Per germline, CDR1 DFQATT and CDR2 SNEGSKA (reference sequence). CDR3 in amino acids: CSARLAGMFTDTQYF. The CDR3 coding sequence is TGCAGTGCTAGACTAGCGGGGATGTTCACAGATACGCAGTATTTT.

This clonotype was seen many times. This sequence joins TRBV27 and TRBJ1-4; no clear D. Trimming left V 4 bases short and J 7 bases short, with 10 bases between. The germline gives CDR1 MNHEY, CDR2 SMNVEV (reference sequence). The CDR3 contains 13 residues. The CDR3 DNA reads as TGTGCCAGCAGTTCCGACGAGAGTGAAAAACTGTTTTTT. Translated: CASSSDESEKLFF. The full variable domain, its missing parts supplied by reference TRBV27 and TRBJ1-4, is EAQVTQNPRYLITVTGKKLTVTCSQNMNHEYMSWYRQDPGLGLRQIYYSMNVEVTDKGDVPEGYKVSRKEKRNFPLILESPSPNQTSLYFCASSSDESEKLFFGSGTQLSVL.